The 22 T cell receptor beta chains given below trace back to one sample, sequenced in a study of T cell responses to AZD1222 COVID-19 vaccine. Sequenced by immunoSEQ multiplex PCR; TCRdb stores in-frame clones only, minus some. The data show around 150,000 clones, 80% to 95% seen once. The specimen was peripheral blood, collected 28 days after the second AZD1222 dose. The receptors were sampled from an adult who received the AZD1222 COVID-19 vaccine.

The gene calls are TRBV7-9 and TRBJ1-4, with D perhaps matching TRBD1 (5 bases). The CDR3 length is 16 residues. CDR1 is SEHNR, CDR2 FQNEAQ, per germline (reference sequence). V was shortened by 5 bases and J by 1 base, with 14 bases between the two germline ends. CDR3 sequence (DNA): TGTGCCAGCAGCACCTGGGACCTTCAAACTAATGAAAAACTGTTTTTT. This gives the protein CASSTWDLQTNEKLFF.

By sample fraction, this clone is medium-sized. The rearrangement uses TRBV5-1 and TRBJ2-2; TRBD1 is a possible D gene (5 bases). Germline V gene sequence: CDR1 SGHRS, CDR2 YFSETQ. Trimming pared 0 bases from V and 5 bases from J, leaving 11 bases between. The CDR3 contains 15 residues. CDR3 bases: TGCGCCAGCAGCTTGGAGACCCAGGGAACCGGGGAGCTGTTTTTT. The encoded protein is CASSLETQGTGELFF.

The sample holds a few counts of this clone. The chain has TRBV5-4 and TRBJ1-2; D is uncertain. Trimming removed 1 base at V and 6 bases at J, with 16 bases between. CDR3 length: 15 residues. Germline V gives CDR1 SGHNT, CDR2 YYREEE (reference sequence). For the CDR3, the DNA is TGTGCCAGCAGCTTGTCTGTCGGGTCCCAGGATGGCTACACCTTC. This translates into CASSLSVGSQDGYTF.

The chain employs TRBV6-5 and TRBJ1-5; D uncertain. The CDR3 is made up of 12 amino acids. V was shortened by 8 bases and J by 7 bases, with 12 bases between the two germline ends. CDR1 is MNHEY, CDR2 SVGAGI, per germline. The CDR3 protein is CASGEGNQPQHF. CDR3 nucleotides: TGTGCCAGCGGGGAGGGTAACCAGCCCCAGCATTTT.

The rearrangement joins TRBV28 to TRBJ2-3; 8 nucleotides agree with TRBD2. This CDR3 comprises 16 residues. Trimming took 4 bases from V and 5 from J; bases not matched to a gene: 11. Per the germline V gene, CDR1 is MDHEN and CDR2 is SYDVKM. The CDR3 region has the DNA TGTGCCAGCAGTTATCTAGCGGGCGCCCCGGGAGATACGCAGTATTTT. Protein product: CASSYLAGAPGDTQYF.

Only one count was recorded for this clone. The chain combines TRBV3-1 (or the pseudogene TRBV3-2) with TRBJ2-3, with TRBD2 matching 8 bases. The CDR3 sequence is 16 residues long. J lost 6 bases, V lost 0 bases, and 8 bases had no gene match. CDR1 and CDR2 (germline): LGHDT, YNNKEL (reference sequence). The CDR3 spells CASSQEISGIWDTQYF. CDR3 coding DNA: TGTGCCAGCAGCCAAGAGATTAGCGGGATATGGGATACGCAGTATTTT.

The gene calls are TRBV20-1 and TRBJ1-2, with D hard to call. Trimming left V 7 bases short and J 4 bases short, with 7 bases between. The germline CDR1 and CDR2 sequences are DFQATT and SNEGSKA (reference sequence). The CDR3 runs to 10 residues. The CDR3 region has the DNA TGCAGTGTATTCTCCTATGGCTACACCTTC. Protein sequence: CSVFSYGYTF.

This rearrangement joins TRBV6-5 to TRBJ1-5; D remains ambiguous. Germline V gene data show CDR1 as MNHEY and CDR2 as SVGAGI. V was clipped by 10 bases and J by 0 bases, with 10 bases between them. The CDR3 has 13 residues. Here the CDR3 DNA reads TGTGCCACAGCCCGGACTAGCAATCAGCCCCAGCATTTT. Translating it yields CATARTSNQPQHF.

This chain joins TRBV11-3 and TRBJ2-5; D is undetermined. Germline V gene lookup returns CDR1 SGHNT and CDR2 YENEEA. The CDR3 runs to 15 residues. Trimming stripped 4 bases from V and 2 bases from J, with 14 bases between. The CDR3 reads CASSSFWAEQETQYF. CDR3 nucleotide sequence: TGTGCCAGCAGCTCTTTTTGGGCGGAACAAGAGACCCAGTACTTC.

The rearrangement links TRBV7-2 to TRBJ2-1; D tentatively reads TRBD1 or TRBD2 (5 bases each). The CDR3 is 16 residues long. Per the germline V gene, CDR1 is SGHTA and CDR2 is FQGNSA. V lost 5 bases to trimming and J lost 4 bases, with 18 bases between them. The CDR3 nucleotides are TGTGCCAGCAGCGATCAGGGATTGGGGGAGTACAATGAGCAGTTCTTC. Residues: CASSDQGLGEYNEQFF.

This chain connects TRBV2 to TRBJ2-5; TRBD1 agrees at 7 bases. Germline-derived CDR1 and CDR2 are SNHLY and FYNNEI. CDR3 length equals 12 residues. V shed 9 bases, J shed 2 bases, and the junction held 3 bases outside the gene matches. The CDR3 sequence is CARGTDQETQYF. DNA for the CDR3: TGTGCCAGAGGGACAGATCAAGAGACCCAGTACTTC.

Note on this clone: Relative to the germline gene, one junction end is altered; a read error may explain this. The rearrangement links TRBV24-1 to TRBJ2-5; tentatively, D is TRBD2 (5 bases). The germline CDR1 and CDR2 sequences are KGHDR and SFDVKD. This CDR3 spans 13 amino acids. Here the CDR3 reads CAPRLTGRETQYF. CDR3 nucleotides: TGTGCCCCCAGGTTAACGGGAAGAGAGACCCAGTACTTC.

This clone has just one count. The chain couples TRBV18 to TRBJ2-5; TRBD2 aligns across 8 bases. Germline loops: CDR1 KGHSH, CDR2 LQKENI. With 5 bases clipped from V and 4 bases from J, the junction kept 3 bases outside the gene matches. There are 13 residues in the CDR3. The CDR3 reads CASSAGGPETQYF. The CDR3, as DNA: TGTGCCAGCTCAGCGGGGGGCCCAGAGACCCAGTACTTC.

This chain joins TRBV19 and TRBJ1-5; D perhaps matches TRBD1 (6 bases). The V gene lost 7 bases and the J gene lost 7 bases, with 20 bases spanning the gap. CDR1 is LNHDA, CDR2 SQIVND, per germline (reference sequence). This CDR3 has 15 amino acids. CDR3 sequence reads: CASNMSGARKQPQHF. CDR3 DNA: TGTGCCAGTAATATGTCGGGGGCAAGGAAACAGCCCCAGCATTTT.

The V gene is TRBV4-2, the J gene TRBJ1-1; weak D call: TRBD1 (6 bases). The CDR3 runs to 15 residues. Between the trimmed V and J ends, which lost 0 bases and 1 base, there was a span of 9 bases. Germline V gives CDR1 LGHNA, CDR2 YNFKEQ. The CDR3 reads CASSQETGRNTEAFF. In DNA, the CDR3 is TGTGCCAGCAGCCAAGAAACAGGGAGGAACACTGAAGCTTTCTTT.

This rearrangement joins TRBV7-2 to TRBJ2-7, with a weak D call TRBD1 (5 bases). CDR1 and CDR2 from the germline V gene are SGHTA and FQGNSA. The CDR3 is 13 residues long. V lost 4 bases and J lost 2, with 9 bases in between. The DNA for the CDR3 is TGTGCCAGCAGCTCCAGGGTTACCTACGAGCAGTACTTC. It encodes CASSSRVTYEQYF.

The chain employs TRBV11-2 and TRBJ1-3; D gene ambiguous. Germline V CDR1 and CDR2: SGHAT, FQNNGV. This CDR3 has 14 residues. V was clipped by 5 bases and J by 4 bases, with 12 bases between them. The CDR3 protein is CASSADRGGNTIYF. In DNA, the CDR3 is TGTGCCAGCAGCGCCGACCGAGGAGGAAACACCATATATTTT.

The chain is built from TRBV9 and TRBJ2-7; D gene uncertain. The CDR3 totals 12 residues. Germline V lookup: CDR1 SGDLS, CDR2 YYNGEE. V gave up 6 bases and J gave up 2 bases, with 9 bases separating them. The CDR3 sequence is CASKEQTYEQYF. Here the CDR3 DNA reads TGTGCCAGCAAGGAACAGACCTACGAGCAGTACTTC.

The chain combines TRBV6-5 with TRBJ2-3; D ambiguous. Trimming took 7 bases from V and 9 from J, leaving 14 bases between them. Germline-derived CDR1 and CDR2 are MNHEY and SVGAGI. The CDR3 totals 12 residues. The DNA for the CDR3 is TGTGCCAGCAACGACTGGGGTAGCACGCAGTATTTT. Encoded protein: CASNDWGSTQYF.

The V call is TRBV19, the J call TRBJ1-1; TRBD1 agrees at 7 bases. Trimming cost V 3 bases and J 4 bases; bases outside gene matches: 2. The CDR3 runs to 13 residues. The germline CDR1 and CDR2 sequences are LNHDA and SQIVND (reference sequence). For the CDR3, the DNA is TGTGCCAGTAGTATCAAGGGGGCCACTGAAGCTTTCTTT. Translated, it gives CASSIKGATEAFF.

The gene calls are TRBV19 and TRBJ1-1; no definite D call. The V and J ends lost 5 bases and 1 base respectively, with 14 bases between them. Per the germline V gene, CDR1 is LNHDA and CDR2 is SQIVND (reference sequence). CDR3 length: 15 amino acids. DNA of the CDR3: TGTGCCAGTAGTGGTCTCACCACGGAGAACACTGAAGCTTTCTTT. Amino acids: CASSGLTTENTEAFF.

This chain links TRBV5-1 with TRBJ2-6, with D unclear. V was trimmed by 0 bases and J by 1 base, leaving 14 bases between them. Germline assignment: CDR1 SGHRS and CDR2 YFSETQ. This CDR3 is built from 18 residues. As DNA, the CDR3 is TGCGCCAGCAGCTTGGAGGCGGAATATCTATCTGGGGCCAACGTCCTGACTTTC. Its protein is CASSLEAEYLSGANVLTF.